This TCR beta chain was profiled in a study of T cell repertoires in aging, cancer and after chemotherapy (dated by TCRdb to between 2018 and 2021). At the level of the whole study: Donors spanned six age groups from 30 or younger to 70 or older, with at least three individuals per group. In the hematological group, paired pre- and post-chemotherapy samples were obtained from chronic lymphocytic leukemia patients treated with fludarabine- or bendamustine-based regimens. In total, the full dataset held 8.5 million to 9.5 million TCR reads. To examine immunoaging and T cell reconstitution after chemotherapy, the study profiled TCR beta repertoires in peripheral blood from healthy donors and cancer patients. Alongside some 98 healthy donors serving as a reference group, the cohort included roughly 220 cancer patients, of whom approximately 94 had hematological cancers and 110 to 140 had solid cancers. The paper as a whole reports these results and caveats: Untreated patients with hematological or solid cancers showed significantly lower blood TCR diversity and higher clonality than age-matched healthy donors. Hematological cancer patients had infiltration of lymphoid organs, and this infiltration may itself impair thymic emigration or peripheral T cell expansion. It was noted by the authors that conclusions about immunological memory after chemotherapy cannot be drawn from the repertoire data. Declining TCR diversity with age in healthy donors was mainly explained by loss of richness; in cancer patients, loss of evenness also contributed. In both cancer cohorts, the median generation probability rose over the chemotherapy interval, which suggests that the repertoire was reconstituted through rebound thymic output.

Turning to this clonotype: Its antigen remains undetermined. An end of the junction differs from the germline gene, which may be a read error.

The germline V gene specifies MNHEY as CDR1 and SVGAGI as CDR2. Taken from cysteine to phenylalanine, the CDR3 has 14 residues. Only the CDR3 part of the read is kept: 42 bases, read in frame from the first base. Genomic DNA extracted from peripheral blood, rather than sorted cells or RNA, was used as the source for amplification of TCR beta rearrangements. Using a mixed TRB-A/B primer pool, multiplex touch-down PCR amplified rearranged TRB sequences covering the V, D and J segments. Illumina adapters and sample indices were added to the amplicons in two consecutive PCR reactions performed with Phusion HS II polymerase. After gel purification with the NucleoSpin Gel and PCR Clean-up kit, the amplicons were checked using Qubit and an Agilent 2100 Bioanalyzer. Sequencing of the libraries was done on an Illumina MiSeq with paired-end, single-indexed 600-cycle runs. On the study's bioinformatics: MiXCR versions 2.12 and 3.0.5 were used to process the TRB sequences. Each unique CDR3 nucleotide sequence counted as one clone, and only productive sequences with at least two reads were retained. Repertoire metrics included Shannon diversity, evenness, clonality (one minus evenness), and alpha-parameterized diversity profiles from alpha 0 to 5. The IGoR algorithm was used to calculate generation probabilities of clones in the paired pre- and post-chemotherapy samples. TCRdb handled the public reads itself, with Q25 trimming in fastp and clone calling in MiXCR, and kept productive beta chains. Records with the same CDR3 protein are collapsed into one entry carrying the most frequent genes and DNA. TCRdb, not the original authors, processed these V and J calls. The sample has about 1,700 distinct CDR3 sequences on record, 55% to 70% of them singletons. The ten top clones hold under 25% of the sample.

The sequenced sample consisted of blood. The V gene is TRBV6-5 and the J gene is TRBJ2-2; the D segment cannot be called with confidence. The TCR sequence derives from a human donor with a blood cancer. The DNA sequence follows: TGTGCCAGCAGCCGCGGACCGAAAACCGGGGAGCTGTTTTTT. Its protein product is CASSRGPKTGELFF.